This section outlines one TCR beta chain sequence together with its context. The antigen it recognizes is unknown. There are no base qualities to consult, and no much larger clone falls within one base. The data stem from a study of CD8+ T cells in alopecia areata (dated by TCRdb to about 2018). As for the study more broadly: The treated patients, all with moderate-to-severe alopecia areata, were enrolled in an open-label pilot trial of oral tofacitinib given at 5 to 10 mg twice daily. Biopsies were taken from tofacitinib-treated patients at baseline and again at 4 and 24 weeks into treatment, and several of those patients also had a later scalp biopsy. On the human side, TCRbeta sequencing was run on scalp tissue and on sorted CD4+ and CD8+ peripheral blood T cells from healthy controls and from alopecia areata patients with either patchy or totalis/universalis disease. In both human patients and the C3H/HeJ mouse model, the study applied high-throughput TCRbeta sequencing to look at T cell clonal expansion in alopecia areata. The RNA source kit depended on sample type: the PAXgene miRNA kit for fixed scalp, the miRNeasy kit for PBMCs, and the RNeasy kit for mouse skin. In treated patients, disease severity was measured using the SALT score, which gives the percentage of scalp surface area affected. Scalp clonality was compared among normal scalp (n=4), patchy alopecia areata scalp (n=8), and alopecia totalis/universalis scalp (n=8). Tofacitinib was given for 6 to 18 months, followed by 6 months of follow-up off drug to assess delayed response and recurrence. immunoSEQ multiplex PCR using 35 Vbeta forward primers and 13 Jbeta reverse primers was used to amplify TCRbeta CDR3 regions. Results and caveats for the whole study, not just this receptor: Many expanded lesional clones were found to persist in scalp and blood during tofacitinib treatment, and relapse after treatment cessation may be partly explained by this persistence. Unlike mouse skin, where gammadelta T cells dominate, normal human skin contains resident alphabeta T cells that get sequenced too, which complicates analysis of the scalp TCR repertoire. Shared TCR sequences between patients were less evident than in mice, which may be partly attributable to HLA diversity in the patient population. Because the treated cohort was small and had just a single nonresponder, larger studies are needed to establish links between baseline CD8+ expansion and response. Compared with normal scalp, lesional scalp had higher clonality and more expanded CD8+ clones, particularly in alopecia totalis/universalis, a pattern that suggests antigenic drive. Tofacitinib significantly lowered scalp clonality and the number of expanded CD8+ clones among the top 100 scalp clones.

Libraries were made using the immunoSEQ multiplex PCR assay. RNA was extracted from all samples and reverse transcribed into cDNA as template for TCR sequencing. SuperScript III was used for first-strand cDNA synthesis, primed with a 2:1 mix of oligo-dT and random hexamers. A synthetic immune receptor repertoire was used to measure amplification bias, and any remaining bias was corrected computationally. In the original analysis: After raw reads were preprocessed to remove errors, the CDR3 was defined following IMGT conventions as running from the conserved cysteine to phenylalanine. Clonality was calculated as 1 minus Shannon entropy normalized by log2 of the number of productive unique TCRs. CD4 or CD8 identity of scalp clones was inferred by cross-referencing scalp TCRbeta sequences with sorted blood CD4 and CD8 repertoires. In TCRdb, the immuneACCESS table is reduced to in-frame sequences with V and J assigned. These tables do not hold every clone; where another copy was compared, an unresolved V gene accounts for under half, and the others remain unexplained. That table gives V, J and clone size, and the DNA gave D and trimming. The sample table records 120,000 or so clones; about 59% of these occur just once. 5% to 7% of the sample goes to the ten largest clones.

The time point label here, explained by the study, means: about 4 weeks on oral tofacitinib. The treatment or condition label of this sample denotes: oral pan-JAK inhibitor, 5-10 mg twice daily. Lesional scalp punch biopsies and peripheral blood were obtained from alopecia areata patients. PBMCs were separated by density centrifugation and stained for CD3, CD4 and CD8, after which CD4+ and CD8+ T cells were sorted on a FACSAria. This material consisted of CD4+ T cells sorted from blood, taken at week 4, from a patient treated with tofacitinib. This receptor was taken from a human donor with alopecia areata.

The CDR3 protein sequence reads: CASSSTGGRQETQYF. The DNA sequence is as follows: TGTGCCAGCAGCTCCACAGGGGGTCGGCAAGAGACCCAGTACTTC. The V gene is TRBV7-9 and the J gene is TRBJ2-5; 8 of the junction bases match TRBD1. The CDR3 runs 15 residues from the cysteine to the phenylalanine. The DNA shown is the 45-base CDR3, in frame from base 1. The junction shows trimming of 4 bases on V and 2 bases on J, and the gene matches do not reach 6 bases of it. The germline V gene (reference sequence) sets CDR1 to SEHNR and CDR2 to FQNEAQ.